This TCR beta chain was recorded in a study of T cell responses to AZD1222 COVID-19 vaccine. With 7 bases removed from V and 7 bases from J, the gap between germline ends came to 11 bases. The CDR3 totals 13 residues. Here immunoSEQ multiplex PCR was the method, and the copy in TCRdb shows in-frame clones only, minus some. The table lists some 200,000 clones, 85% to 90% of them singletons. This sequence was found in an adult who received the AZD1222 COVID-19 vaccine. The V call is TRBV12-3 or TRBV12-4, the J call TRBJ1-6, with a possible D match to TRBD1 (6 bases). The source material was peripheral blood, sampled 28 days after the second AZD1222 dose. The CDR3 reads CASTAQGNSPLHF. DNA of the CDR3: TGTGCCAGCACCGCCCAGGGGAATTCACCCCTCCACTTT.